This T cell receptor beta chain appears in the sequencing data of a study of shared T cell receptors in the human thymus. TCRdb's table, derived via immunoSEQ multiplex PCR, lists solely in-frame clones and lacks some. The top ten hold 0.0094% of the sample, which has about 660,000 clones, around 87% seen once. The CDR3 runs 19 residues. Germline assignment: CDR1 LGHNA and CDR2 YSLEER. Trimming removed 1 base from V and 0 bases from J; junction bases left unmatched: 11. In addition, the sample was reused for a study of human thymus T cells.

The clonotype comes from a boy in the first two years of life with a congenital heart defect. The sequencing sample was made of thymocytes. The chain joins TRBV4-3 to TRBJ2-1; 8 nucleotides line up with TRBD2. The chain's CDR3 is CASSQGDYREGSSYNEQFF. The CDR3 bases are TGCGCCAGCAGCCAAGGGGATTACCGGGAGGGGAGCTCCTACAATGAGCAGTTCTTC.